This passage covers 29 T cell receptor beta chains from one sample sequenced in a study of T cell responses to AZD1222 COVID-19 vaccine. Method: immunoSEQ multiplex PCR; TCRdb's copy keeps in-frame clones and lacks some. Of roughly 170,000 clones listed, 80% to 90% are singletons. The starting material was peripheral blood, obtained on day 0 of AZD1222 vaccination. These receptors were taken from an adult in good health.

The CDR3 is CASSPQGFGAFF. Here the CDR3 DNA reads TGTGCCAGCTCACCACAGGGTTTTGGGGCTTTCTTT. The chain is built from TRBV18 and TRBJ1-1; D is ambiguous. Trimming shortened V by 1 base and J by 11 bases, and 11 bases separated the two germline ends. Germline loops: CDR1 KGHSH, CDR2 LQKENI. CDR3 length equals 12 residues. The variable domain in full, completed from reference TRBV18 and TRBJ1-1, reads NAGVMQNPRHLVRRRGQEARLRCSPMKGHSHVYWYRQLPEEGLKFMVYLQKENIIDESGMPKERFSAEFPKEGPSILRIQQVVRGDSAAYFCASSPQGFGAFFGQGTRLTVV.

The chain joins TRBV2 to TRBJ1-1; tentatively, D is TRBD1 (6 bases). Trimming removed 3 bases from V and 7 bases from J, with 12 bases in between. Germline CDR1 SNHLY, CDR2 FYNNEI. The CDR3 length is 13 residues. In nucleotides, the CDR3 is TGTGCCAGCAGTGAGGGCAGGGGCTTTGAAGCTTTCTTT. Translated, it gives CASSEGRGFEAFF.

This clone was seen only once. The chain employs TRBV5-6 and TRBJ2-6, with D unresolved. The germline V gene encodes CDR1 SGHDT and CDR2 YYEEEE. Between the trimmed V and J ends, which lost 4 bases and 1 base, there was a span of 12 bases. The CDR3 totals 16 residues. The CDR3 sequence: CASSPDGFSGANVLTF. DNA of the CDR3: TGTGCCAGCAGCCCGGATGGGTTTTCTGGGGCCAACGTCCTGACTTTC.

The CDR3 is CAFQGNTEAFF. The CDR3 coding sequence is TGTGCCTTTCAGGGCAACACTGAAGCTTTCTTT. V is TRBV30 and J is TRBJ1-1; D possibly corresponds to TRBD1 (5 bases). Germline CDR1 GTSNPN, CDR2 SVGIG (reference sequence). The CDR3 runs 11 residues. V was shortened by 7 bases and J by 2 bases, with 8 bases between the two germline ends.

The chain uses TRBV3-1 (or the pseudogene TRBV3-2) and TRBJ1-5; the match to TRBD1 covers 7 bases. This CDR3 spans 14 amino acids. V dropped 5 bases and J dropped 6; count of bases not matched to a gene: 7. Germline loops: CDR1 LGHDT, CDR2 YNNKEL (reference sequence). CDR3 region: CASSWATGSQPQHF. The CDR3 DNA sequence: TGTGCCAGCAGCTGGGCGACAGGGAGTCAGCCCCAGCATTTT.

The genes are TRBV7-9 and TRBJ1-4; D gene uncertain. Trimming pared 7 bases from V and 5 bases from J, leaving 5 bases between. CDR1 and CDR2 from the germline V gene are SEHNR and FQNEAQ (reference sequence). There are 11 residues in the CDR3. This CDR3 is CASTSNEKLFF. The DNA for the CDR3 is TGTGCCAGCACCTCGAATGAAAAACTGTTTTTT.

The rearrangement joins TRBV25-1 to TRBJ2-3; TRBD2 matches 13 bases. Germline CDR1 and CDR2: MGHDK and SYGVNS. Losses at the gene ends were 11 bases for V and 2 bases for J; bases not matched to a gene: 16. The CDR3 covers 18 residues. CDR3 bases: TGTGCCGCCAGCAGTGTACTAGCGGGAGGGAGGGACACAGATACGCAGTATTTT. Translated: CAASSVLAGGRDTDTQYF.

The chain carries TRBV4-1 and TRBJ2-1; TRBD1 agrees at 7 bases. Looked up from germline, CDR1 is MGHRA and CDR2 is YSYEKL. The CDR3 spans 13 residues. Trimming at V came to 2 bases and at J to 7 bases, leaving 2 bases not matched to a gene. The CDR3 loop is CASSQSRGNEQFF. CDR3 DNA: TGCGCCAGCAGCCAATCCAGGGGGAATGAGCAGTTCTTC.

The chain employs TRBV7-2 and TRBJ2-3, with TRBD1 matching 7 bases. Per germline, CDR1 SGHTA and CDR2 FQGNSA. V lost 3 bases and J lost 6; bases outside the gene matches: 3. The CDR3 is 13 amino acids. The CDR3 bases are TGTGCCAGCAGCTTCGGGACAGCTGATACGCAGTATTTT. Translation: CASSFGTADTQYF.

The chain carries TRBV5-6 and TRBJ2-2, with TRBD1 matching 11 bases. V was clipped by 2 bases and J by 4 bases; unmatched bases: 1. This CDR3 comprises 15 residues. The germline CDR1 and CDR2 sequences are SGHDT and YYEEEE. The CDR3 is CASSLGTGGTGELFF. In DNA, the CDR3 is TGTGCCAGCAGCTTAGGGACAGGGGGCACCGGGGAGCTGTTTTTT.

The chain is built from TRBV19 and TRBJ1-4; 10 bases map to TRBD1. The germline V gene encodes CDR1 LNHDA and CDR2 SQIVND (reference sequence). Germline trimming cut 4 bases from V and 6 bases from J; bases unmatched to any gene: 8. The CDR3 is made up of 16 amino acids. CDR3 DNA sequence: TGTGCCAGTAGTAAACAGACAGGGGGCGGATATGAAAAACTGTTTTTT. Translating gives CASSKQTGGGYEKLFF.

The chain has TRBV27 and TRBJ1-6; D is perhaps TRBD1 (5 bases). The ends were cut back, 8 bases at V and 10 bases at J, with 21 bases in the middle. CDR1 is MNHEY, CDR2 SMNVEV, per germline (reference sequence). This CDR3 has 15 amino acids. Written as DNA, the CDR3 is TGTGCCAGCGGTCCCGGGGGGGTGTTTGGATCACCCCTCCACTTT. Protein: CASGPGGVFGSPLHF.

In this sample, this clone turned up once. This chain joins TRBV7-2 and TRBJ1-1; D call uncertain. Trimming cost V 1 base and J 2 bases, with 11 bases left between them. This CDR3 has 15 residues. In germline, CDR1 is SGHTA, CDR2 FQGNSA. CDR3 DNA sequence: TGTGCCAGCAGCTTAGTCCTGGGTACTAACACTGAAGCTTTCTTT. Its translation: CASSLVLGTNTEAFF.

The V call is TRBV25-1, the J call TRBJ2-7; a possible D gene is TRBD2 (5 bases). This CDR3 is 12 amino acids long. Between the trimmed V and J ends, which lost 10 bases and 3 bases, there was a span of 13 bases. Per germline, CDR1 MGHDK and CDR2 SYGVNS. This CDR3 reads CATHGTSYEQYF. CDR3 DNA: TGTGCCACCCACGGCACTAGCTACGAGCAGTACTTC.

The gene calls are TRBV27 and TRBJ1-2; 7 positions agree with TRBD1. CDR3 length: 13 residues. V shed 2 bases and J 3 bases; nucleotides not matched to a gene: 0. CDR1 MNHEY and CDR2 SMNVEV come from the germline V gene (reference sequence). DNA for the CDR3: TGTGCCAGCAGTTTAGGGACAGACTATGGCTACACCTTC. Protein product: CASSLGTDYGYTF.

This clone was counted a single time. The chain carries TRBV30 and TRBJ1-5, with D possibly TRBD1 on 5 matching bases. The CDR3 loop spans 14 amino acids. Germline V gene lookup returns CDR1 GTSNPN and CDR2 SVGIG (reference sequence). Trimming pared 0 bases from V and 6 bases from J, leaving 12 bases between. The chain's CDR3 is CAWSVADSSQPQHF. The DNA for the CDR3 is TGTGCCTGGAGTGTAGCTGACAGTAGTCAGCCCCAGCATTTT.

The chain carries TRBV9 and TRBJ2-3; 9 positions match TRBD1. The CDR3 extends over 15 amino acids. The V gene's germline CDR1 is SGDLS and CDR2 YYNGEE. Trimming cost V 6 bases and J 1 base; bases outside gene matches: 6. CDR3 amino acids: CASTSDRGRTDTQYF. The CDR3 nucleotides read TGTGCCAGCACCTCGGACAGGGGACGCACAGATACGCAGTATTTT. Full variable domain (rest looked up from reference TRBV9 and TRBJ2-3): DSGVTQTPKHLITATGQRVTLRCSPRSGDLSVYWYQQSLDQGLQFLIQYYNGEERAKGNILERFSAQQFPDLHSELNLSSLELGDSALYFCASTSDRGRTDTQYFGPGTRLTVL.

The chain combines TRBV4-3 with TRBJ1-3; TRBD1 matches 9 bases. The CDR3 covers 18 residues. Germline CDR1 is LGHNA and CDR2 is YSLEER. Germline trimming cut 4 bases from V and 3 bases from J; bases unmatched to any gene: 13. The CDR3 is CASSRKKGDRELGNTIYF. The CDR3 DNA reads TGCGCCAGCAGCCGCAAAAAAGGGGACAGGGAACTTGGAAACACCATATATTTT.

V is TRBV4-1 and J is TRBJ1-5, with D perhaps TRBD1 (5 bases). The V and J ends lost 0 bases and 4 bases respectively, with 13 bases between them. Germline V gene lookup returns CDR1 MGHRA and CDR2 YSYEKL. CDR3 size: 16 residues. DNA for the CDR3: TGCGCCAGCAGCCAAGATCGAATCCGGGGGAATCAGCCCCAGCATTTT. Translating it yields CASSQDRIRGNQPQHF.

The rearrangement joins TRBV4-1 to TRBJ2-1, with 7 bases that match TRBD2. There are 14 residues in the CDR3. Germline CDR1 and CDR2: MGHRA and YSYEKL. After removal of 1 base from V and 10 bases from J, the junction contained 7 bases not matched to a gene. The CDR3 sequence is CASSQGGRAGEQFF. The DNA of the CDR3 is TGCGCCAGCAGCCAAGGCGGGCGAGCGGGGGAGCAGTTCTTC.

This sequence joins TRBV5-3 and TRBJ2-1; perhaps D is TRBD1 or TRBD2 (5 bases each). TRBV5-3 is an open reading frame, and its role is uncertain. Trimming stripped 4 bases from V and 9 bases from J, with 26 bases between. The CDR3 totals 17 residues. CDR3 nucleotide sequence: TGTGCCAGAAGCACCGGGACCACCTGTTCAGCCGGTGGTGAGCAGTTCTTC. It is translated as CARSTGTTCSAGGEQFF.

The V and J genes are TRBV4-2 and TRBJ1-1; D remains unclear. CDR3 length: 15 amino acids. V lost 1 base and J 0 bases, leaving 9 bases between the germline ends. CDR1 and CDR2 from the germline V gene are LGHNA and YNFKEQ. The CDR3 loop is CASSQAVDLNTEAFF. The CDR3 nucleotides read TGTGCCAGCAGCCAAGCGGTGGACCTGAACACTGAAGCTTTCTTT.

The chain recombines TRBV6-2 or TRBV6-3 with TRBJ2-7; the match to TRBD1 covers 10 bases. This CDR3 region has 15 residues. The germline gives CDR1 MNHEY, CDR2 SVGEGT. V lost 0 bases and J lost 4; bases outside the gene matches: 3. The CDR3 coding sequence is TGTGCCAGCAGTTACTCCCGGGACAGGGGTTACGAGCAGTACTTC. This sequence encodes CASSYSRDRGYEQYF.

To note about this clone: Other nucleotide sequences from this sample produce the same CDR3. Here the CDR3 DNA reads TGTGCCAGCAGCGTAGCAGATACGCAGTATTTT. Residues: CASSVADTQYF. The chain is built from TRBV9 and TRBJ2-3; D call uncertain. This CDR3 spans 11 amino acids. Germline loops: CDR1 SGDLS, CDR2 YYNGEE. V lost 0 bases, J lost 4 bases, and 0 bases lay in between.

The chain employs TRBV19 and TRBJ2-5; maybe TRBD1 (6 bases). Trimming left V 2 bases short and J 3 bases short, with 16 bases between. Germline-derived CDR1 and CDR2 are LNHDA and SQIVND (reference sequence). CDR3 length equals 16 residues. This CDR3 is CASSIRGGAFEETQYF. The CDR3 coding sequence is TGTGCCAGTAGTATAAGAGGGGGAGCCTTCGAAGAGACCCAGTACTTC. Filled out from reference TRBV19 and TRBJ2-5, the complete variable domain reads DGGITQSPKYLFRKEGQNVTLSCEQNLNHDAMYWYRQDPGQGLRLIYYSQIVNDFQKGDIAEGYSVSREKKESFPLTVTSAQKNPTAFYLCASSIRGGAFEETQYFGPGTRLLVL.

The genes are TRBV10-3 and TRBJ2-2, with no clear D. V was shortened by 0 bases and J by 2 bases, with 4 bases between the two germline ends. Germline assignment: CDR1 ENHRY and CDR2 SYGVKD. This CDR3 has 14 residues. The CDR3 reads CAISESVNTGELFF. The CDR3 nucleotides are TGTGCCATCAGTGAGTCTGTTAACACCGGGGAGCTGTTTTTT.

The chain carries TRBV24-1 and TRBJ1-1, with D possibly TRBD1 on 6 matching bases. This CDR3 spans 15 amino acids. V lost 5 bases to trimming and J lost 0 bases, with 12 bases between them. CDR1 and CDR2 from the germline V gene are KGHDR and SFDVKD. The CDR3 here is CATSARGGLNTEAFF. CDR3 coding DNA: TGTGCCACCAGTGCTAGGGGGGGGCTGAACACTGAAGCTTTCTTT.

The CDR3: CSVEEGGVQQFF. The CDR3 DNA reads as TGCAGCGTTGAAGAAGGGGGCGTACAGCAGTTCTTC. V is TRBV29-1 and J is TRBJ2-1; 7 nucleotides match TRBD1. Germline CDR1 and CDR2: SQVTM and ANQGSEA. CDR3 size: 12 residues. J was trimmed by 11 bases and V by 0 bases; bases with no gene match: 4.

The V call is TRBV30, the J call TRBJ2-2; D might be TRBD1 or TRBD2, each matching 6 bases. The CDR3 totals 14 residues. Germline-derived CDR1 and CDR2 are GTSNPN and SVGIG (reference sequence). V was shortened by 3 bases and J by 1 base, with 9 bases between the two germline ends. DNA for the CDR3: TGTGCCTGGAGGGAGGGACAGAACACCGGGGAGCTGTTTTTT. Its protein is CAWREGQNTGELFF.